This TCR beta chain was sequenced during a study of OX40 agonist ivuxolimab in advanced cancers. On the study more broadly: As their treatment, patients were administered ivuxolimab, an agonistic anti-OX40 (CD134) antibody. Males comprised approximately 81% of the group, whose mean age was roughly 64 years (range about 20 to 90).

Germline V CDR1 and CDR2: LNHNV, YYDKDF (reference sequence). The CDR3 is made up of 16 amino acids. The junction had 14 bases not matched to a gene; V was cut back by 7 bases and J by 5 bases. The data were produced by immunoSEQ multiplex PCR, yet TCRdb's version contains in-frame clones alone and is incomplete. The data contain about 20,000 clones, about 90% of them seen just once; the ten biggest clones take up about three fifths. Sequenced here: CD4+ or CD8+ T cells sorted from blood, sampled in a trial of the OX40 agonist ivuxolimab. The source is an adult with an advanced solid tumor such as melanoma, head and neck, liver or kidney cancer. The chain uses TRBV15 and TRBJ1-2; 9 bases are a match to TRBD1. The CDR3 reads CATTHTGTGSFYGYTF. The CDR3 DNA sequence: TGTGCCACCACACACACCGGGACAGGGTCTTTTTATGGCTACACCTTC.